The 5 T cell receptor beta chains below were found in one sample sequenced in a study of T cell repertoires in cytomegalovirus infection. These receptors lack a known antigen. In TCRdb, the reads were re-called with MiXCR into one record per CDR3 protein. The sample includes hundreds of thousands of distinct CDR3 sequences, over 25% of them seen just once. The sequencing used cultured CD8+ T cells from PBMCs, collected from culture after CMV antigen stimulation. Every receptor here comes from a human donor in good health (CMV status not recorded). Some clones in this sample may be carry-over from other donors' samples.

This rearrangement joins TRBV7-4 to TRBJ1-1; D gene uncertain. The CDR3 is 13 residues long. CDR1 is SGHVT and CDR2 is SQSDAQ in the germline V gene. The germline V and J ends were trimmed by 4 bases and 5 bases, with 11 bases remaining between them. CDR3 sequence: CASSSPSRTEAFF. The CDR3 nucleotides read TGTGCCAGCAGCTCCCCTAGTAGGACTGAAGCTTTCTTT. Complete variable domain (other parts from reference TRBV7-4 and TRBJ1-1): GAGVSQSPRYKVAKRGRDVALRCDSISGHVTLYWYRQTLGQGSEVLTYSQSDAQRDKSGRPSGRFSAERPERSVSTLKIQRTEQGDSAVYLCASSSPSRTEAFFGQGTRLTVV.

V is TRBV27 and J is TRBJ1-5, with D hard to call. The germline V gene encodes CDR1 MNHEY and CDR2 SMNVEV (reference sequence). This CDR3 spans 16 amino acids. Trimming stripped 2 bases from V and 2 bases from J, with 13 bases between. The CDR3 DNA reads TGTGCCAGCAGTTTAAACCCTCAAGCGCGCAATCAGCCCCAGCATTTT. Encoded protein: CASSLNPQARNQPQHF.

The rearrangement uses TRBV29-1 and TRBJ2-7, with no clear D. Trimming took 5 bases from V and 0 from J, leaving 8 bases between them. Germline V gene data show CDR1 as SQVTM and CDR2 as ANQGSEA. This CDR3 spans 12 amino acids. CDR3 protein: CSVQVSSYEQYV. The CDR3 DNA reads as TGCAGCGTTCAGGTGAGCTCCTACGAGCAGTACGTC.

The chain couples TRBV15 to TRBJ2-5; tentatively, D is TRBD1 (6 bases). The V end was cut by 1 base, the J end by 3 bases, with 12 bases between. Germline assignment: CDR1 LNHNV and CDR2 YYDKDF (reference sequence). This CDR3 has 15 residues. DNA of the CDR3: TGTGCCACCAGCAGAGCCCGGGACACTAAAGAGACCCAGTACTTC. As protein: CATSRARDTKETQYF.

The rearrangement joins TRBV2 to TRBJ2-3, with a possible D match to TRBD2 (7 bases). The germline V and J ends were trimmed by 3 bases and 6 bases, with 10 bases remaining between them. There are 13 residues in the CDR3. CDR1 and CDR2 from the germline V gene are SNHLY and FYNNEI. The CDR3 DNA reads TGTGCCAGCAGTGACGGGGGGCAGGATACGCAGTATTTT. Amino acid sequence: CASSDGGQDTQYF. Variable domain in full (rest from reference TRBV2 and TRBJ2-3): EPEVTQTPSHQVTQMGQEVILRCVPISNHLYFYWYRQILGQKVEFLVSFYNNEISEKSEIFDDQFSVERPDGSNFTLKIRSTKLEDSAMYFCASSDGGQDTQYFGPGTRLTVL.